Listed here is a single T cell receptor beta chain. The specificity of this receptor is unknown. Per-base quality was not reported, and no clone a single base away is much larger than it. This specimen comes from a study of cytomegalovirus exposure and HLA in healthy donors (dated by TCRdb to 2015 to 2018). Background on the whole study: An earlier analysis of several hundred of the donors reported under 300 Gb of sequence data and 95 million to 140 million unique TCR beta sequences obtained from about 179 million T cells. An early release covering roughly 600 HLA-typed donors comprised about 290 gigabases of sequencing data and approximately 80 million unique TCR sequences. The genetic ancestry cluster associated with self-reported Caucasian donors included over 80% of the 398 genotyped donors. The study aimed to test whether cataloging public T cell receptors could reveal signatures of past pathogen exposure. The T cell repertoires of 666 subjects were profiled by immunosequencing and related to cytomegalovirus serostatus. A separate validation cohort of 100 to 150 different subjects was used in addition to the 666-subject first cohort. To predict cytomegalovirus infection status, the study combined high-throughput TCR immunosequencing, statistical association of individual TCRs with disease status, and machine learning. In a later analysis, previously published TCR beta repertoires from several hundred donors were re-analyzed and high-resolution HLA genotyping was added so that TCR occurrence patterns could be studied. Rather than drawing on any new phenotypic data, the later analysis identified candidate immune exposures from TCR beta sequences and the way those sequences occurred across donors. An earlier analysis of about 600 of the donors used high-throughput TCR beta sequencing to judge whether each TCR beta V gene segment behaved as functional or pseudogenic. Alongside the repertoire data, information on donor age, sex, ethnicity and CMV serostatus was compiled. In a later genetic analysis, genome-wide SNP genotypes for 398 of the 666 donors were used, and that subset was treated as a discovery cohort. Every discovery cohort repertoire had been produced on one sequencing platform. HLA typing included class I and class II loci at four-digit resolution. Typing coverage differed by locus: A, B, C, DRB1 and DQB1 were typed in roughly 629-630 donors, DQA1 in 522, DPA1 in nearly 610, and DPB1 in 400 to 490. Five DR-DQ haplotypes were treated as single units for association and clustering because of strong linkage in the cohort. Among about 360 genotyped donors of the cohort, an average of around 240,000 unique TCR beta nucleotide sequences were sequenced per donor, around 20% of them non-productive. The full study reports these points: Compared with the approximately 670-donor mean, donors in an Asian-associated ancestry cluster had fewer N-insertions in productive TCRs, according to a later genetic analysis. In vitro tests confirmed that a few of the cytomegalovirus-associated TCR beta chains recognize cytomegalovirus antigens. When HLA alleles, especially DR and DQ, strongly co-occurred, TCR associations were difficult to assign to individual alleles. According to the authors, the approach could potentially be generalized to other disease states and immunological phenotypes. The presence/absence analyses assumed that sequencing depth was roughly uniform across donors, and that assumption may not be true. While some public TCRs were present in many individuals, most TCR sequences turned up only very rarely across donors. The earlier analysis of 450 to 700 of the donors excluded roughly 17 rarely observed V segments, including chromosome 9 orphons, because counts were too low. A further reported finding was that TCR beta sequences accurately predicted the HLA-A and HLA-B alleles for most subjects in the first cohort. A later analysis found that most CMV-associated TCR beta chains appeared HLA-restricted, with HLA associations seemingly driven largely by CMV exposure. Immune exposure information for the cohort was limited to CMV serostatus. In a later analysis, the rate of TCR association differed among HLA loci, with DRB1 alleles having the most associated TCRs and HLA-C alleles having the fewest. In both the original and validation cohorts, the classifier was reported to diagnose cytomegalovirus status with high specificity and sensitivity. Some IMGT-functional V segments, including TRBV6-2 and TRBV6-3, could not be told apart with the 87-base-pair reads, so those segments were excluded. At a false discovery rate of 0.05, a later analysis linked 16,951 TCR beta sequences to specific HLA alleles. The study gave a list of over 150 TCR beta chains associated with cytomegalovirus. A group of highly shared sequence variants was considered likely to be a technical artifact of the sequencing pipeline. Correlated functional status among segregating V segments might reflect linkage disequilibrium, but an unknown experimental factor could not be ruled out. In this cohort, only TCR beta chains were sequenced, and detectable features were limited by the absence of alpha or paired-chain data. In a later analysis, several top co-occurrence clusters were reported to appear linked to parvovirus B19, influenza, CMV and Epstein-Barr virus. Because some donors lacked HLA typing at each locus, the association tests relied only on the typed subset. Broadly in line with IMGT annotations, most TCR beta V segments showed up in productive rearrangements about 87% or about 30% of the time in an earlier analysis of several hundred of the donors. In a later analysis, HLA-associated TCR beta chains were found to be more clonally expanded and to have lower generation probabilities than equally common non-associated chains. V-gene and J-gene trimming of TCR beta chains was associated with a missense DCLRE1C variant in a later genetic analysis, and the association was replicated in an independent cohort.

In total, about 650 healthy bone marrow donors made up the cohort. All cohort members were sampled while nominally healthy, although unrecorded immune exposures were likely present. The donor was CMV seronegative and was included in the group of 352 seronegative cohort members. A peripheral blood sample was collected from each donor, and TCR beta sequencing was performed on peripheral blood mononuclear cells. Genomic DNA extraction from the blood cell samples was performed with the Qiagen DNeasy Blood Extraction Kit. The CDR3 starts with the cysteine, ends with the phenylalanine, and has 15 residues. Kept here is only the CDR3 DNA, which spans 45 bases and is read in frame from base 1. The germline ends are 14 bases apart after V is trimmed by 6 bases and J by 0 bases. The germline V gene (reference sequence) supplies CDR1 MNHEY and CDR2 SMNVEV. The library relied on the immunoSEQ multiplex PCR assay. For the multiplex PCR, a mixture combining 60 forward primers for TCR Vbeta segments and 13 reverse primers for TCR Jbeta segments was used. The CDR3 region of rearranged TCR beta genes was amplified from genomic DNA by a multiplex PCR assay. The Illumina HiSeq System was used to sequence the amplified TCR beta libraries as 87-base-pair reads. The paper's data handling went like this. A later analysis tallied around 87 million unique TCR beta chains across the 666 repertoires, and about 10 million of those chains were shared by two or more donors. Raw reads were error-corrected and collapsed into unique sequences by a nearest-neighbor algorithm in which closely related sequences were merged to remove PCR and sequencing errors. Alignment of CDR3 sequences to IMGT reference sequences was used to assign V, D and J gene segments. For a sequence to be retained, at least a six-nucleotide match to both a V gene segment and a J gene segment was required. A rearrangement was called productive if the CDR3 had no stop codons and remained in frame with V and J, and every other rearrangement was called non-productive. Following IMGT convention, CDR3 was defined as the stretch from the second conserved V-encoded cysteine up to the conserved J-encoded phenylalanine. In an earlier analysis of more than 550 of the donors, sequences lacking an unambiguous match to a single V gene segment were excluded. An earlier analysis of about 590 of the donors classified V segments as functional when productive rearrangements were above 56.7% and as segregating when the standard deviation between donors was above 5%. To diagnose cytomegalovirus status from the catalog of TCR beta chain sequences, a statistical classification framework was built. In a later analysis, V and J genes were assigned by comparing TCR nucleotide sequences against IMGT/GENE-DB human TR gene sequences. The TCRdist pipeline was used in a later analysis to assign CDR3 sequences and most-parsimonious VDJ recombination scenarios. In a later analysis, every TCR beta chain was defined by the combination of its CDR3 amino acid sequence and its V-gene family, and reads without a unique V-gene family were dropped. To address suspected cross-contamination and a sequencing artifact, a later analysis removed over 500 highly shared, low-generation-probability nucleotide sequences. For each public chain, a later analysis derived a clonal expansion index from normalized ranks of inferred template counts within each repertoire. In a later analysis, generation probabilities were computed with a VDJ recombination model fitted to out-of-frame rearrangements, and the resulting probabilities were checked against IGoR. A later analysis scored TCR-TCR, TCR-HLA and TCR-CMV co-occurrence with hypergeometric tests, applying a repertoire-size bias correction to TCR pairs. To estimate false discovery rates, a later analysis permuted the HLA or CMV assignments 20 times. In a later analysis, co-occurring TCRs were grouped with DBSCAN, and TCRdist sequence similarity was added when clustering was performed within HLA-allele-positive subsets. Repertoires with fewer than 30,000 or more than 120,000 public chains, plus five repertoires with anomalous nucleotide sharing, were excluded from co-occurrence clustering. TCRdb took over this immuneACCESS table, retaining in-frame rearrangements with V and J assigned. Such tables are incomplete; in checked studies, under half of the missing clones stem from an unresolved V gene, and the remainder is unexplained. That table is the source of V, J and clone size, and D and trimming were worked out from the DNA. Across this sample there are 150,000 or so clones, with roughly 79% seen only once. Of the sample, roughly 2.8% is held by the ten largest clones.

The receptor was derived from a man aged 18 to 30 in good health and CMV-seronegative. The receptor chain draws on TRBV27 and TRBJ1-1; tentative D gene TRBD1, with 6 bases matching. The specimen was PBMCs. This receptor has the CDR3 CASSNTDSVNTEAFF. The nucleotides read TGTGCCAGCAGCAACACGGACAGCGTGAACACTGAAGCTTTCTTT.